These 18 T cell receptor beta chains were sequenced from one sample in a study of shared clonotypes between healthy human individuals (TCRdb year 2020). Libraries were constructed by the immunoSEQ multiplex PCR assay. What TCRdb holds here is the immuneACCESS table cut down to in-frame rearrangements. Part of the clones is not present; checked against another copy, under half of the missing clones reflect an unresolved V gene, and the others are unexplained. The sample yields around 940,000 clones; less than 85% were counted once. About 1.5% of the sample is taken by the ten largest. The sequencing input was memory CD4+ T cells sorted from blood. What this sample's cell subset or site label stands for: CD45RA-negative fraction. The receptors come from a man aged 18 to 30 in good health.

The chain has TRBV28 and TRBJ1-2, with D unclear. There are 13 residues in the CDR3. Trimming removed 7 bases at V and 8 bases at J, with 17 bases between. The germline V gene has CDR1 MDHEN and CDR2 SYDVKM. This CDR3 reads CASTPLGSQGYTF. The CDR3 DNA is TGTGCCAGCACCCCATTGGGGTCGCAAGGCTACACCTTC.

This chain joins TRBV7-9 and TRBJ1-1; D is perhaps TRBD1 (6 bases). This CDR3 has 17 residues. Deletions cut 0 bases from V and 2 bases from J, with 16 bases between. Germline V CDR1 and CDR2: SEHNR, FQNEAQ (reference sequence). The CDR3 sequence: CASSLATGTGRNTEAFF. In nucleotides, the CDR3 is TGTGCCAGCAGCTTAGCGACGGGAACAGGGCGAAACACTGAAGCTTTCTTT.

This clone was picked up a small number of times. The chain recombines TRBV19 with TRBJ2-5; D not certain. The CDR3 has 13 residues. V lost 3 bases and J 5 bases, leaving 10 bases between the germline ends. Germline V gene lookup returns CDR1 LNHDA and CDR2 SQIVND (reference sequence). CDR3 in DNA: TGTGCCAGTAGTATCCAGGTTAGGGAGACCCAGTACTTC. This encodes CASSIQVRETQYF.

This clone was detected only a few times. This chain connects TRBV27 to TRBJ1-2, with no clear D. V was trimmed by 2 bases and J by 4 bases, leaving 11 bases between them. The germline gives CDR1 MNHEY, CDR2 SMNVEV (reference sequence). The CDR3 consists of 14 residues. In nucleotides, the CDR3 is TGTGCCAGCAGTTTAAACAGCCGAAGCTATGGCTACACCTTC. It yields the protein CASSLNSRSYGYTF.

This clone has just a few counts. This chain joins TRBV30 and TRBJ2-3, with D perhaps TRBD2 (6 bases). This CDR3 is built from 15 residues. The V gene lost 0 bases and the J gene lost 1 base, with 11 bases spanning the gap. From germline, CDR1 is GTSNPN and CDR2 SVGIG (reference sequence). The CDR3 bases are TGTGCCTGGAGTGTACGGTCGGGGGGCACAGATACGCAGTATTTT. Encoded protein: CAWSVRSGGTDTQYF.

The rearrangement joins TRBV5-4 to TRBJ1-3; D may be TRBD1 (5 bases). This CDR3 region has 16 residues. The germline gives CDR1 SGHNT, CDR2 YYREEE (reference sequence). V dropped 3 bases and J dropped 0 bases, with 13 bases sitting between them. This chain's CDR3 is CASSSLGLHSGNTIYF. CDR3 coding DNA: TGTGCCAGCAGCTCTTTGGGACTGCACTCTGGAAACACCATATATTTT.

The V and J genes are TRBV5-1 and TRBJ1-4; weak D call: TRBD1 (6 bases). The CDR3 spans 18 residues. Germline CDR1 reads SGHRS; CDR2 reads YFSETQ. The V and J ends lost 1 base and 0 bases respectively, with 16 bases between them. CDR3 sequence: CASSLTRQEGTTNEKLFF. The CDR3 bases are TGCGCCAGCAGCTTGACCAGACAGGAGGGTACAACTAATGAAAAACTGTTTTTT.

The V gene is TRBV5-1, the J gene TRBJ1-4; TRBD1 agrees at 9 bases. Germline loops: CDR1 SGHRS, CDR2 YFSETQ. The CDR3 has 14 residues. Germline trimming cut 3 bases from V and 8 bases from J; bases unmatched to any gene: 5. The CDR3 DNA reads TGCGCCAGCAGCTACGACGGGACAGGGGAAAAACTGTTTTTT. Protein: CASSYDGTGEKLFF. Supplemented by reference TRBV5-1 and TRBJ1-4, the full variable domain reads KAGVTQTPRYLIKTRGQQVTLSCSPISGHRSVSWYQQTPGQGLQFLFEYFSETQRNKGNFPGRFSGRQFSNSRSEMNVSTLELGDSALYLCASSYDGTGEKLFFGSGTQLSVL.

The chain employs TRBV2 and TRBJ1-5, with no clear D. Germline assignment: CDR1 SNHLY and CDR2 FYNNEI. The V end lost 2 bases, the J end lost 5 bases, and 10 bases lay between the germline ends. The CDR3 has 14 amino acids. The CDR3 region is CASSESWEYQPQHF. DNA of the CDR3: TGTGCCAGCAGTGAATCTTGGGAGTATCAGCCCCAGCATTTT.

The J gene is TRBJ2-1, the V gene TRBV7-9, with D tentatively TRBD2 (6 bases). Germline assignment: CDR1 SEHNR and CDR2 FQNEAQ (reference sequence). V lost 5 bases, J lost 5 bases, and 10 bases lay in between. The CDR3 has 13 residues. CDR3 sequence: CASSRLGDNEQFF. The DNA for the CDR3 is TGTGCCAGCAGCCGACTAGGGGACAATGAGCAGTTCTTC.

V usage is TRBV19 and J usage is TRBJ2-5, with 13 bases matching TRBD2. Germline V gene lookup returns CDR1 LNHDA and CDR2 SQIVND (reference sequence). The V gene end was trimmed by 5 bases and the J gene end by 4 bases; junction bases not matched to a gene: 4. This CDR3 contains 15 residues. The chain's CDR3 is CASSHRLAGGETQYF. In nucleotides, the CDR3 is TGTGCCAGTAGTCACCGACTAGCGGGAGGAGAGACCCAGTACTTC.

The chain is built from TRBV18 and TRBJ2-7, with D tentatively TRBD1 or TRBD2 (6 bases each). V was trimmed by 3 bases and J by 6 bases, leaving 12 bases between them. This CDR3 is 13 amino acids long. Germline-derived CDR1 and CDR2 are KGHSH and LQKENI. Here the CDR3 DNA reads TGTGCCAGCTCACCCCTAGGGGGAGGCGAGCAGTACTTC. Translated: CASSPLGGGEQYF.

The CDR3 nucleotides are TGTGCCAGCAGCAGTCGAACTGCGGGACAGGGGCGCTTCGGGGGTAATCAGCCCCAGCATTTT. Protein product: CASSSRTAGQGRFGGNQPQHF. The chain uses TRBV21-1 and TRBJ1-5; the table's D call, TRBD1, was not checked against the DNA. TRBV21-1 is described as a pseudogene. CDR3 length: 21 residues.

The V gene is TRBV11-3, the J gene TRBJ2-3; tentative D call: TRBD2 (5 bases). The V gene's germline CDR1 is SGHNT and CDR2 YENEEA. The CDR3 runs to 14 residues. Trimming took 5 bases from V and 1 from J, leaving 10 bases between them. The CDR3 DNA follows: TGTGCCAGCAGCCATTACGGGGGCACAGATACGCAGTATTTT. It encodes CASSHYGGTDTQYF.

The chain has TRBV25-1 and TRBJ1-4, with D perhaps matching TRBD1 (6 bases). In germline, CDR1 is MGHDK, CDR2 SYGVNS. The V end lost 10 bases, the J end lost 8 bases, and 17 bases lay between the germline ends. The CDR3 totals 13 residues. CDR3 residues: CATQGWSGEKLFF. In nucleotides, the CDR3 is TGTGCCACTCAGGGGTGGTCTGGGGAAAAACTGTTTTTT.

The chain links TRBV11-2 to TRBJ2-3, with a possible D match to TRBD2 (6 bases). The CDR3 extends over 16 amino acids. Germline CDR1 and CDR2: SGHAT and FQNNGV. V was pared by 5 bases and J by 0 bases, with 15 bases between. The CDR3: CASSKGGTSSTDTQYF. The CDR3 coding sequence is TGTGCCAGCAGCAAGGGCGGGACCTCTAGCACAGATACGCAGTATTTT.

V usage is TRBV13 and J usage is TRBJ2-1; TRBD2 matches at 7 bases. Germline V CDR1 and CDR2: PRHDT, FYEKMQ (reference sequence). The CDR3 sequence is 15 residues long. With 2 bases clipped from V and 4 bases from J, the junction kept 5 bases outside the gene matches. CDR3: CASSLSSGEYNEQFF. The CDR3 coding sequence is TGTGCCAGCAGCTTATCTAGCGGAGAATACAATGAGCAGTTCTTC.

With respect to this clone: The sample carries other DNA sequences with the same CDR3. The V gene is TRBV7-2, the J gene TRBJ2-5; unclear D gene. The ends were cut back, 3 bases at V and 4 bases at J, with 3 bases in the middle. This CDR3 contains 11 residues. CDR1 and CDR2 from the germline V gene are SGHTA and FQGNSA. CDR3 in DNA: TGTGCCAGCAGCTTGTCAGAGACCCAGTACTTC. Protein product: CASSLSETQYF.